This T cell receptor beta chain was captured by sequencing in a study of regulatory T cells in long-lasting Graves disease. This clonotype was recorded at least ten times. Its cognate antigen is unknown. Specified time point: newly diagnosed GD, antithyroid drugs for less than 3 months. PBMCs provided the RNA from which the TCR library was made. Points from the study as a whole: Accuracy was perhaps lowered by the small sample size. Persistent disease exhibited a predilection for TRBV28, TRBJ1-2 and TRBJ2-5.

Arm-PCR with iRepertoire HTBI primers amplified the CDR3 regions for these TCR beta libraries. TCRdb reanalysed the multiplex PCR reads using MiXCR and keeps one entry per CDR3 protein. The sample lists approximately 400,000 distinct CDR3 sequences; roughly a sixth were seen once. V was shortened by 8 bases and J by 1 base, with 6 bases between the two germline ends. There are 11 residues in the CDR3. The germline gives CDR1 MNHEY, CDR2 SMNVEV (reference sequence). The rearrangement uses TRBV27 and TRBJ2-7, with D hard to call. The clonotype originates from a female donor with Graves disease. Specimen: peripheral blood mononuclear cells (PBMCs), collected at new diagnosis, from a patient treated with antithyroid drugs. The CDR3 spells CASGYSYEQYF. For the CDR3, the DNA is TGTGCCAGCGGATATTCCTACGAGCAGTACTTC.